This TCR beta chain was recovered during a study of cytomegalovirus exposure and HLA in healthy donors. Study-wide findings and caveats: The authors later found HLA-associated TCR beta chains more clonally expanded than equally common others. The classifier reportedly diagnosed cytomegalovirus status with high specificity and sensitivity. Investigators reported 164 TCR beta chains as tied to cytomegalovirus. Most subjects' HLA-A and HLA-B alleles were reportedly predicted from TCR beta sequences.

The CDR3 is made up of 14 amino acids. Deletions cut 0 bases from V and 6 bases from J, with 10 bases between. Germline lookup yields CDR1 MNHEY and CDR2 SMNVEV (reference sequence). For this clone: The antigen is not known.

Use of 60 Vbeta and 13 Jbeta primers characterized the PCR. Method: immunoSEQ multiplex PCR; TCRdb's copy keeps in-frame clones and lacks some. The table records about 140,000 clones, 70% to 80% of them present only once. Sequencing was done on a sample of PBMCs. The sequence came from a female donor in good health and CMV-seronegative. The chain joins TRBV27 to TRBJ2-3, with TRBD2 as a possible D gene (5 bases). The CDR3 sequence: CASSLSERIDTQYF. The CDR3 DNA reads TGTGCCAGCAGTTTATCGGAGCGGATCGATACGCAGTATTTT.